Each of the 27 T cell receptor beta chains below was sequenced from the same sample in a study of T cell responses to AZD1222 COVID-19 vaccine. Method: immunoSEQ multiplex PCR; TCRdb's copy keeps in-frame clones and lacks some. The table lists around 110,000 clones, around nine tenths of them singletons. The sequencing used peripheral blood, collected on day 0 of AZD1222 vaccination. The origin of the receptors is an adult in good health.

This clone has a handful of counts. The chain combines TRBV11-3 with TRBJ2-2, with 10 bases lining up with TRBD2. CDR1 is SGHNT, CDR2 YENEEA, per germline. The CDR3 spans 15 residues. The J segment lost 5 bases and the V segment lost 5 bases, leaving 5 bases of the junction unmatched. DNA of the CDR3: TGTGCCAGCAGCCCCAGCGGGGGGGCAACCGGGGAGCTGTTTTTT. Its translation: CASSPSGGATGELFF.

This sequence joins TRBV2 and TRBJ2-3, with D possibly being TRBD2 (6 bases). V was cut by 2 bases and J by 0 bases, with 21 bases left in between. The CDR3 has 19 residues. Germline V lookup: CDR1 SNHLY, CDR2 FYNNEI. DNA of the CDR3: TGTGCCAGCAGTGAAATGGTTGTTGCGGGGCCCTGGAGCACAGATACGCAGTATTTT. Its translation: CASSEMVVAGPWSTDTQYF. The full variable domain, with the rest looked up from reference TRBV2 and TRBJ2-3, is EPEVTQTPSHQVTQMGQEVILRCVPISNHLYFYWYRQILGQKVEFLVSFYNNEISEKSEIFDDQFSVERPDGSNFTLKIRSTKLEDSAMYFCASSEMVVAGPWSTDTQYFGPGTRLTVL.

V gene TRBV7-3 combines with J gene TRBJ2-3; 8 bases fit TRBD1. CDR1 and CDR2 (germline): SGHTA, FQGTGA. The V segment lost 5 bases and the J segment 12 bases; nucleotides outside the gene matches: 7. This CDR3 region has 12 residues. The CDR3 DNA reads TGTGCCAGCAGCGTGTACAGGGGGACCCAGTATTTT. This translates into CASSVYRGTQYF.

The chain recombines TRBV18 with TRBJ1-1; a weak D match, TRBD1 (5 bases). CDR1 KGHSH and CDR2 LQKENI come from the germline V gene. CDR3 size: 16 residues. V was cut by 3 bases and J by 1 base, with 15 bases left in between. The CDR3 region has the DNA TGTGCCAGCTCACCCCTACAGGCCCTGGGGAACACTGAAGCTTTCTTT. Its translation: CASSPLQALGNTEAFF.

The rearrangement links TRBV30 to TRBJ1-2; D possibly corresponds to TRBD1 (6 bases). From germline, CDR1 is GTSNPN and CDR2 SVGIG (reference sequence). This CDR3 is 14 amino acids long. V was cut by 1 base and J by 8 bases, with 17 bases left in between. The CDR3 DNA reads TGTGCCTGGAGTGGGGGGGCAGAATGGCAAGGCTACACCTTC. Protein product: CAWSGGAEWQGYTF.

This chain joins TRBV28 and TRBJ1-1; unclear D gene. This CDR3 region has 13 residues. V lost 6 bases and J lost 4, with 12 bases in between. Per germline, CDR1 MDHEN and CDR2 SYDVKM. The CDR3 sequence: CASRFTRGTEAFF. The CDR3 bases are TGTGCCAGCAGATTTACCCGGGGCACTGAAGCTTTCTTT.

The chain uses TRBV15 and TRBJ2-3; D is possibly TRBD1 (6 bases). Trimming pared 4 bases from V and 4 bases from J, leaving 12 bases between. The CDR3 sequence is 14 residues long. The germline V gene encodes CDR1 LNHNV and CDR2 YYDKDF (reference sequence). CDR3 sequence (DNA): TGTGCCACCAGCACCAGGACAGTTCCAGATACGCAGTATTTT. It is translated as CATSTRTVPDTQYF.

The chain is built from TRBV2 and TRBJ1-1; D gene uncertain. This CDR3 is 14 amino acids long. CDR1 is SNHLY, CDR2 FYNNEI, per germline. V was shortened by 9 bases and J by 1 base, with 15 bases between the two germline ends. The CDR3, as DNA: TGTGCCAGTACTCCCGGTATTAGGAACACTGAAGCTTTCTTT. The encoded protein is CASTPGIRNTEAFF. Full variable domain (missing parts from reference TRBV2 and TRBJ1-1): EPEVTQTPSHQVTQMGQEVILRCVPISNHLYFYWYRQILGQKVEFLVSFYNNEISEKSEIFDDQFSVERPDGSNFTLKIRSTKLEDSAMYFCASTPGIRNTEAFFGQGTRLTVV.

The chain recombines TRBV7-2 with TRBJ1-1, with unresolved D. Trimming pared 5 bases from V and 0 bases from J, leaving 4 bases between. Per germline, CDR1 SGHTA and CDR2 FQGNSA. The CDR3 consists of 12 residues. CDR3 in DNA: TGTGCCAGCAGCAAGTTGAACACTGAAGCTTTCTTT. Translation gives CASSKLNTEAFF.

This chain connects TRBV5-1 to TRBJ1-3; D gene ambiguous. With 0 bases removed from V and 0 bases from J, the gap between germline ends came to 4 bases. From germline, CDR1 is SGHRS and CDR2 YFSETQ. This CDR3 contains 14 residues. In DNA, the CDR3 is TGCGCCAGCAGCTTGGACAGCTCTGGAAACACCATATATTTT. Translating it yields CASSLDSSGNTIYF.

This chain connects TRBV9 to TRBJ1-2; a weak D match, TRBD1 (5 bases). CDR3 length: 15 residues. Germline V gene sequence: CDR1 SGDLS, CDR2 YYNGEE. V was pared by 3 bases and J by 0 bases, with 12 bases between. The CDR3 DNA reads as TGTGCCAGCAGCGCCCTAGGGGAGCCTAACTATGGCTACACCTTC. It codes for CASSALGEPNYGYTF.

This clone appeared a single time. The gene calls are TRBV18 and TRBJ1-2; D perhaps matches TRBD1 (5 bases). From germline, CDR1 is KGHSH and CDR2 LQKENI. The CDR3 loop spans 17 amino acids. V lost 1 base and J 6 bases, leaving 21 bases between the germline ends. CDR3: CASSPRAGSSNPDGYTF. CDR3 DNA sequence: TGTGCCAGCTCACCACGCGCAGGGAGCAGTAATCCAGATGGCTACACCTTC. Combining the CDR3 with reference TRBV18 and TRBJ1-2 gives the whole variable domain NAGVMQNPRHLVRRRGQEARLRCSPMKGHSHVYWYRQLPEEGLKFMVYLQKENIIDESGMPKERFSAEFPKEGPSILRIQQVVRGDSAAYFCASSPRAGSSNPDGYTFGSGTRLTVV.

The rearrangement links TRBV19 to TRBJ1-1; 9 bases match TRBD1. The germline V gene encodes CDR1 LNHDA and CDR2 SQIVND (reference sequence). The CDR3 is made up of 16 amino acids. With V trimmed by 4 bases and J by 1 base, 7 bases remained unmatched. The CDR3 DNA sequence: TGTGCCAGTAGTACTCGGACAGGGGCGGCGAACACTGAAGCTTTCTTT. This sequence encodes CASSTRTGAANTEAFF.

The count of this clone is one. The chain carries TRBV27 and TRBJ1-1, with a possible D match to TRBD1 (6 bases). The CDR3 consists of 13 residues. Germline V gene data show CDR1 as MNHEY and CDR2 as SMNVEV (reference sequence). V gave up 4 bases and J gave up 5 bases, with 11 bases separating them. CDR3: CASSSTGATEAFF. The CDR3 DNA is TGTGCCAGCAGTTCGACGGGGGCGACTGAAGCTTTCTTT.

The rearrangement uses TRBV5-1 and TRBJ1-1, with D unclear. The CDR3 covers 18 residues. Trimming removed 5 bases from V and 0 bases from J, with 23 bases in between. Per the germline V gene, CDR1 is SGHRS and CDR2 is YFSETQ. CDR3 protein: CASRPLAPTRSMNTEAFF. For the CDR3, the DNA is TGCGCCAGCAGGCCCCTCGCACCCACCAGAAGCATGAACACTGAAGCTTTCTTT.

The chain joins TRBV6-5 to TRBJ1-2; tentatively, D is TRBD1 (5 bases). The V end lost 5 bases, the J end lost 12 bases, and 16 bases lay between the germline ends. This CDR3 region has 12 residues. Germline V CDR1 and CDR2: MNHEY, SVGAGI. The CDR3 is CASSPRDGPNTF. The CDR3 DNA reads TGTGCCAGCAGTCCGCGGGACGGCCCTAACACCTTC.

The chain recombines TRBV6-5 with TRBJ1-2; D is undetermined. V was shortened by 7 bases and J by 2 bases, with 14 bases between the two germline ends. The germline CDR1 and CDR2 sequences are MNHEY and SVGAGI. This CDR3 contains 14 residues. The CDR3 region has the DNA TGTGCCAGCACCAAGAGGAAGGAGAACTATGGCTACACCTTC. As protein: CASTKRKENYGYTF.

This sequence joins TRBV9 and TRBJ1-2, with D unclear. The CDR3 has 14 residues. Trimming stripped 4 bases from V and 4 bases from J, with 14 bases between. Germline CDR1 and CDR2: SGDLS and YYNGEE. The DNA for the CDR3 is TGTGCCAGCAGCCCCGGGGAGATGGCCTATGGCTACACCTTC. Its protein is CASSPGEMAYGYTF.

The gene calls are TRBV7-2 and TRBJ2-1; D gene unclear. The germline CDR1 and CDR2 sequences are SGHTA and FQGNSA. V lost 1 base to trimming and J lost 6 bases, with 10 bases between them. This CDR3 is 14 amino acids long. The CDR3 sequence: CASSLVLGINEQFF. CDR3 bases: TGTGCCAGCAGCTTAGTCTTGGGTATCAATGAGCAGTTCTTC.

The rearrangement uses TRBV7-9 and TRBJ2-1; D is unresolved. The CDR3 extends over 15 amino acids. Trimming pared 6 bases from V and 2 bases from J, leaving 14 bases between. Germline-derived CDR1 and CDR2 are SEHNR and FQNEAQ (reference sequence). CDR3: CASRTPGLAYNEQFF. The CDR3 DNA sequence: TGTGCCAGCAGAACACCCGGCCTAGCCTACAATGAGCAGTTCTTC.

This chain connects TRBV18 to TRBJ1-2, with 8 bases lining up with TRBD1. The V segment lost 0 bases and the J segment 3 bases; nucleotides outside the gene matches: 3. Germline lookup yields CDR1 KGHSH and CDR2 LQKENI. CDR3 length: 15 amino acids. CDR3 region: CASSPPYRGDYGYTF. Written as DNA, the CDR3 is TGTGCCAGCTCACCACCTTACAGGGGGGACTATGGCTACACCTTC.

This chain joins TRBV9 and TRBJ1-4, with TRBD1 matching 11 bases. The V segment lost 4 bases and the J segment 7 bases; nucleotides outside the gene matches: 6. Germline V gives CDR1 SGDLS, CDR2 YYNGEE. This CDR3 is built from 15 residues. DNA of the CDR3: TGTGCCAGCAGCCTCGGGACAGGGGGAAGTGAAAAACTGTTTTTT. This gives the protein CASSLGTGGSEKLFF.

The chain carries TRBV28 and TRBJ2-7; 11 nucleotides agree with TRBD1. The CDR3 covers 19 residues. CDR1 and CDR2 (germline): MDHEN, SYDVKM. J gave up 6 bases and V 5 bases, and 21 bases lay outside the gene matches. CDR3 DNA: TGTGCCAGCAGTCGATATGGCTCCGGGACAGGGGGTTCTCGCCTCGAGCAGTACTTC. Protein: CASSRYGSGTGGSRLEQYF.

The V call is TRBV30, the J call TRBJ1-1, with D possibly matching TRBD1 (5 bases). Germline V gene lookup returns CDR1 GTSNPN and CDR2 SVGIG (reference sequence). Deletions cut 3 bases from V and 5 bases from J, with 13 bases between. There are 13 residues in the CDR3. In DNA form, the CDR3 reads TGTGCCTGGAGAACCCCTAAGGGGACTGAAGCTTTCTTT. It encodes CAWRTPKGTEAFF.

The chain combines TRBV5-8 with TRBJ1-6, with a weak D call TRBD1 (5 bases). The V end was cut by 4 bases, the J end by 2 bases, with 10 bases between. In germline, CDR1 is SGHTS, CDR2 YDEGEE. The length of the CDR3 is 15 residues. In DNA, the CDR3 is TGTGCCAGCAGCCCGGGACCGCCCTATAATTCACCCCTCCACTTT. This translates into CASSPGPPYNSPLHF.

The chain carries TRBV5-6 and TRBJ2-1; 7 bases line up with TRBD2. CDR1 and CDR2 (germline): SGHDT, YYEEEE. The CDR3 loop spans 12 amino acids. Trimming at V came to 0 bases and at J to 9 bases, leaving 0 bases not matched to a gene. The CDR3 DNA is TGTGCCAGCAGCTTGGCGGGGGGTGAGCAGTTCTTC. Its translation: CASSLAGGEQFF.

The gene calls are TRBV6-2 or TRBV6-3 and TRBJ2-7; D might be TRBD1 (6 bases). The germline V gene has CDR1 MNHEY and CDR2 SVGEGT. The V end was cut by 2 bases, the J end by 0 bases, with 14 bases between. CDR3 length equals 16 residues. The CDR3 sequence is CASSYEFGTLSYEQYF. The CDR3 coding sequence is TGTGCCAGCAGTTACGAATTCGGGACACTCTCCTACGAGCAGTACTTC.